Listed here are 2 T cell receptor beta chains from one sample, sequenced in a study of T cells in Graves' hyperthyroidism and ophthalmopathy. Amplification targeted TCR beta CDR3 regions from RNA transcripts. The HTBI primer set served for first-round RT-PCR of the TCR CDR3. TCRdb re-derived calls from the multiplex PCR reads in MiXCR, one entry per CDR3 protein. This sample has about 420,000 distinct CDR3 sequences, with roughly an eighth found just once. What was sequenced was blood. All receptors come from a young woman with Graves' hyperthyroidism.

A few counts support this clonotype. This chain joins TRBV7-9 and TRBJ2-1, with D tentatively TRBD2 (5 bases). V shed 2 bases and J shed 2 bases, with 22 bases lying between them. CDR3 length: 19 residues. Germline-derived CDR1 and CDR2 are SEHNR and FQNEAQ (reference sequence). The CDR3 nucleotides are TGTGCCAGCAGCTTATCGGGGTTGGGCAGGACGGGCCCCTACAATGAGCAGTTCTTC. Protein: CASSLSGLGRTGPYNEQFF. The full variable domain, rest sourced from reference TRBV7-9 and TRBJ2-1, is DTGVSQNPRHKITKRGQNVTFRCDPISEHNRLYWYRQTLGQGPEFLTYFQNEAQLEKSRLLSDRFSAERPKGSFSTLEIQRTEQGDSAMYLCASSLSGLGRTGPYNEQFFGPGTRLTVL.

In this sample, this clonotype turned up many times. The rearrangement uses TRBV6-1 and TRBJ1-2; D might be TRBD1 (5 bases). This CDR3 is built from 14 residues. Germline V gene sequence: CDR1 MNHNS, CDR2 SASEGT. V lost 6 bases and J lost 5, with 16 bases in between. The CDR3 sequence is CASRPGLGAYGYTF. In DNA form, the CDR3 reads TGTGCCAGCAGACCAGGGTTAGGGGCTTATGGCTACACCTTC.